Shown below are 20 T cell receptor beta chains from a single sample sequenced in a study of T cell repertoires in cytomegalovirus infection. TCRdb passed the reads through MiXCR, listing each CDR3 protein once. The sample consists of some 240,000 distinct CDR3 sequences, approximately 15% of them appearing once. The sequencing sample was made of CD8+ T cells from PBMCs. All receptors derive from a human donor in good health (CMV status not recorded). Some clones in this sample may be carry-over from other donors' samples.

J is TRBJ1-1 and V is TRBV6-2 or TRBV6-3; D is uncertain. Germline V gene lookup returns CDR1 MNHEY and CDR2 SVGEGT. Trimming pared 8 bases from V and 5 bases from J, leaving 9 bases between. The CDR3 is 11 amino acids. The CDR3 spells CASHGQTEAFF. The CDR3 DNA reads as TGTGCCAGCCATGGGCAGACTGAAGCTTTCTTT.

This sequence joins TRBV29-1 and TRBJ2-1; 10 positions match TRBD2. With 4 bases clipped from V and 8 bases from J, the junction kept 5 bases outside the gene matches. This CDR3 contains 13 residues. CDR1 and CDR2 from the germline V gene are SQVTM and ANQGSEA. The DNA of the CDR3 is TGCAGCGTTGGTAGCGGGGGGTACGATGAGCAGTTCTTC. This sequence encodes CSVGSGGYDEQFF.

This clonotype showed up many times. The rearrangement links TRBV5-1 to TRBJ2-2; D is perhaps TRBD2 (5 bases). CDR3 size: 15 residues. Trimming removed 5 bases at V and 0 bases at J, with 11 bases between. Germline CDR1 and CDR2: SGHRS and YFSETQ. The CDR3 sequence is CASREDGANTGELFF. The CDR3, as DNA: TGCGCCAGCAGGGAGGACGGCGCGAACACCGGGGAGCTGTTTTTT.

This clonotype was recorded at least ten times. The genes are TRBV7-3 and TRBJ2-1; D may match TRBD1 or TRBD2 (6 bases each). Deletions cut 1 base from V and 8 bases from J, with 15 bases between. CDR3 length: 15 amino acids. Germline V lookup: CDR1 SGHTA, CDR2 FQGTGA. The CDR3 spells CASSLIGGMMDEQFF. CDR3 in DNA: TGTGCCAGCAGCTTAATAGGGGGGATGATGGATGAGCAGTTCTTC.

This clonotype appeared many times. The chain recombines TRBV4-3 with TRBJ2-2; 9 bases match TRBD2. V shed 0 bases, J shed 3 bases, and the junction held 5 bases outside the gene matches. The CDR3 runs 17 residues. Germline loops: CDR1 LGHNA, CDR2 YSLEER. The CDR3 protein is CASSQDVAGEYTGELFF. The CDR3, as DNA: TGCGCCAGCAGCCAAGATGTAGCGGGGGAGTACACCGGGGAGCTGTTTTTT.

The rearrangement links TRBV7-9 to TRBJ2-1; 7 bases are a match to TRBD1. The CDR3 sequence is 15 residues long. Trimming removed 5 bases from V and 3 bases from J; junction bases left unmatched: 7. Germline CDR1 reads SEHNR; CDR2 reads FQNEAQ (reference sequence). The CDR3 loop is CASSERQGIYNEQFF. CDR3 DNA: TGTGCCAGCAGCGAAAGACAGGGAATCTACAATGAGCAGTTCTTC.

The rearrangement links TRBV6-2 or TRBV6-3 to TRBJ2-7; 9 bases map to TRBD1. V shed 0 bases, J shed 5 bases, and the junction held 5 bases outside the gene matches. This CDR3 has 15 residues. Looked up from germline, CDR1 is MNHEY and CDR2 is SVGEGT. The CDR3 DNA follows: TGTGCCAGCAGTTACTCGGCGGACAGGGGAGACGAGCAGTACTTC. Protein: CASSYSADRGDEQYF.

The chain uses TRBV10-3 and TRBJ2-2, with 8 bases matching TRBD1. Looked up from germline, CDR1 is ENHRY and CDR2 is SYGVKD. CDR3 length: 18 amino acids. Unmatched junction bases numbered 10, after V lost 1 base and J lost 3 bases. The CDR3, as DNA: TGTGCCATCAGTGAGTTTCCCCCCGGACAGGGCTACACCGGGGAGCTGTTTTTT. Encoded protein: CAISEFPPGQGYTGELFF.

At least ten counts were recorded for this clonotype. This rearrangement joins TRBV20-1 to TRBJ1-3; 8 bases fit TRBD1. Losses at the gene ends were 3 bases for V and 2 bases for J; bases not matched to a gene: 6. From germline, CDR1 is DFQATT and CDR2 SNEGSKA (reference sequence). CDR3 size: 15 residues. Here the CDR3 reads CSARGQDIPGNTIYF. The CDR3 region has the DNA TGCAGTGCTAGGGGACAGGATATCCCTGGAAACACCATATATTTT.

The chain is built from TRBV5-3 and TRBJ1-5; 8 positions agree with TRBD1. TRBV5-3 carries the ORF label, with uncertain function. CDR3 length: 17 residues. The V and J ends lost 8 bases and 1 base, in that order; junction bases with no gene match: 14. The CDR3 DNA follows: TGTGCCAGCAGCCTCCCGAGACAGGGGAAGAGCAATCAGCCCCAGCATTTT. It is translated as CASSLPRQGKSNQPQHF.

The CDR3 sequence is CASSYDGGLVETQYF. CDR3 in DNA: TGTGCCAGCAGTTACGATGGGGGGCTGGTAGAGACCCAGTACTTC. This rearrangement joins TRBV6-8 to TRBJ2-5; tentatively, D is TRBD1 or TRBD2 (6 bases each). The CDR3 loop spans 15 amino acids. Trimming shortened V by 2 bases and J by 4 bases, and 14 bases separated the two germline ends. The V gene's germline CDR1 is MNHGY and CDR2 SAAAGT.

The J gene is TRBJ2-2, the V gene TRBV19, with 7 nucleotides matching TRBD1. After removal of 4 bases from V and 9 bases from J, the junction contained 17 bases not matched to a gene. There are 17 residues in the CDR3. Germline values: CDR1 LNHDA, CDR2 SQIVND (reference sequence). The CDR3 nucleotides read TGTGCCAGTAGTACCCGGTTACGGGGACAGCTTTATTGGGAGCTGTTTTTT. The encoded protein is CASSTRLRGQLYWELFF.

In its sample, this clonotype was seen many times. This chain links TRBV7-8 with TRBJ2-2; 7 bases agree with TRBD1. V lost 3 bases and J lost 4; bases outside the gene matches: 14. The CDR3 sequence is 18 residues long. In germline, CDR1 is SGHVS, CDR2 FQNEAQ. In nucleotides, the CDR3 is TGTGCCAGCAGCTTCTTAAAACCGGGACAGAAGAGCACCGGGGAGCTGTTTTTT. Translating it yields CASSFLKPGQKSTGELFF.

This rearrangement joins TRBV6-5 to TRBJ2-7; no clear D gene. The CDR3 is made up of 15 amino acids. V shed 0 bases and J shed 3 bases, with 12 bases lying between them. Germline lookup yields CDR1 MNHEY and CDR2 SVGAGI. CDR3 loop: CASSYSAANLYEQYF. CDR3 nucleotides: TGTGCCAGCAGTTACTCGGCCGCCAACCTCTACGAGCAGTACTTC.

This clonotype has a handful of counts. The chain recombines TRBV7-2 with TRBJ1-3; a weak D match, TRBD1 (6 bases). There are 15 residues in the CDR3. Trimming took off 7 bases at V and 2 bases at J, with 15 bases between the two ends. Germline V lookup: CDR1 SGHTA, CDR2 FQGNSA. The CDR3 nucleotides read TGTGCCAGCACCCTTTTACAGGGCCCTGGAAACACCATATATTTT. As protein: CASTLLQGPGNTIYF.

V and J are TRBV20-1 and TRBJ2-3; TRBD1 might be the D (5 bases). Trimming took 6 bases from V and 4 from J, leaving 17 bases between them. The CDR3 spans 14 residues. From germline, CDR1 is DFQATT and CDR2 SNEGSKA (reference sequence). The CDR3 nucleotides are TGCAGTGCCAGGGTGGGCCTAGGGGCAGATACGCAGTATTTT. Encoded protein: CSARVGLGADTQYF.

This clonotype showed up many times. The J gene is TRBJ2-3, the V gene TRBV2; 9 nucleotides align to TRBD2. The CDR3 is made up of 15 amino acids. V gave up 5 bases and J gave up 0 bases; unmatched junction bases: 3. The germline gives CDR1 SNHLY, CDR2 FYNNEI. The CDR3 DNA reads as TGTGCCAGCAGTATTAGCGGGAGCAGCACAGATACGCAGTATTTT. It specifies CASSISGSSTDTQYF.

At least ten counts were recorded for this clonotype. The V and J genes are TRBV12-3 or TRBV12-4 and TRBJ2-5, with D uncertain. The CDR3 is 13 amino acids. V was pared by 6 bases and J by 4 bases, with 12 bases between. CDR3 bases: TGTGCCAGCAGGATAGGGCAGAGAGAGACCCAGTACTTC. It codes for CASRIGQRETQYF.

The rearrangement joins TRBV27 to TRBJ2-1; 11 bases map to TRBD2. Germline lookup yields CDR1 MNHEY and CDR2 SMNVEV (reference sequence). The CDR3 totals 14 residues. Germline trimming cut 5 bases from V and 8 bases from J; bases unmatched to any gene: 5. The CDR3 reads CASSTGLAAHEQFF. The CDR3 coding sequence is TGTGCCAGCAGTACGGGACTAGCGGCCCATGAGCAGTTCTTC.

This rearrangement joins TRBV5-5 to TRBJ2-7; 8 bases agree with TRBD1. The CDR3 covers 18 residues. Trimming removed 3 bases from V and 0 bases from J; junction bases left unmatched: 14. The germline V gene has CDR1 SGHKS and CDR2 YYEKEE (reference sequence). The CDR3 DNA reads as TGTGCCAGCAGCTCGCCTGGTGCTGGGGGACAGGCCTCCTACGAGCAGTACTTC. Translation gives CASSSPGAGGQASYEQYF.